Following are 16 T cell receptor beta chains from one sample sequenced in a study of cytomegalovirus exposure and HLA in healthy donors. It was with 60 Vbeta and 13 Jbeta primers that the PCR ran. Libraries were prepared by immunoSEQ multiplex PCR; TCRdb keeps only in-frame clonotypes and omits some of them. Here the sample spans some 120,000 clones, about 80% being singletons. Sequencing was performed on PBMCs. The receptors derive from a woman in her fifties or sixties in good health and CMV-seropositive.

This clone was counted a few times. The CDR3 here is CASSEGGHYGYTF. The DNA of the CDR3 is TGTGCCAGCAGTGAGGGCGGGCACTATGGCTACACCTTC. The V and J genes are TRBV6-1 and TRBJ1-2; no clear D. The length of the CDR3 is 13 residues. Per germline, CDR1 MNHNS and CDR2 SASEGT. V was cut by 3 bases and J by 3 bases, with 8 bases left in between.

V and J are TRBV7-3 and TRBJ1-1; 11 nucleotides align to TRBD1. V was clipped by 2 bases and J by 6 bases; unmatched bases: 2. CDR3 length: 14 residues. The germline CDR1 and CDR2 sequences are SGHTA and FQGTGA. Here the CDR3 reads CASSLQGQGAEAFF. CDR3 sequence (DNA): TGTGCCAGCAGCTTACAGGGACAGGGGGCTGAAGCTTTCTTT.

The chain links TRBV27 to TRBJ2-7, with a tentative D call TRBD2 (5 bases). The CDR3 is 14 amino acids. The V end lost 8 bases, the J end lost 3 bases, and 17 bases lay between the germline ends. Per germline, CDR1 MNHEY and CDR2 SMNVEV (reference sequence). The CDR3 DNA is TGTGCCAGCCTATCCTGGCGGGCCGGCTACGAGCAGTACTTC. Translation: CASLSWRAGYEQYF.

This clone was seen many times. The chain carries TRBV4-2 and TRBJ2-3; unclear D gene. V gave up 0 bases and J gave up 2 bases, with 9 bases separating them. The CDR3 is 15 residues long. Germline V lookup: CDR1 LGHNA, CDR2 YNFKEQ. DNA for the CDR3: TGTGCCAGCAGCCAAGACCCCACTAACACAGATACGCAGTATTTT. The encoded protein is CASSQDPTNTDTQYF.

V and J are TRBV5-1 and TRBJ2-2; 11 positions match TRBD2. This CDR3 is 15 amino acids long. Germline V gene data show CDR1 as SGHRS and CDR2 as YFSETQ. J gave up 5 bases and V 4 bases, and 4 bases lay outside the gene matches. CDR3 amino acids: CASSGGTSGTGELFF. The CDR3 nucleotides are TGCGCCAGCAGCGGCGGGACTAGCGGTACCGGGGAGCTGTTTTTT. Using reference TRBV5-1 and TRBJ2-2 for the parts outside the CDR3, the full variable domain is KAGVTQTPRYLIKTRGQQVTLSCSPISGHRSVSWYQQTPGQGLQFLFEYFSETQRNKGNFPGRFSGRQFSNSRSEMNVSTLELGDSALYLCASSGGTSGTGELFFGEGSRLTVL.

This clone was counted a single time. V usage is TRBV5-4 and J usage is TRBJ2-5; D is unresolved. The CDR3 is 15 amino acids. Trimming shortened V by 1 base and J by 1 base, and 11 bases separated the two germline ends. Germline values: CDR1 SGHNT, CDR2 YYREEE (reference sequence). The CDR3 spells CASSLPQVSQETQYF. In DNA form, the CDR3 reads TGTGCCAGCAGCTTGCCCCAGGTTTCCCAAGAGACCCAGTACTTC.

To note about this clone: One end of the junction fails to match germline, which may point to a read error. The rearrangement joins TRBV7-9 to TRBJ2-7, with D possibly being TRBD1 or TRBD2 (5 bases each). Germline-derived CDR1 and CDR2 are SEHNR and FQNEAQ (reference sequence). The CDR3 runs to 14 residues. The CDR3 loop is CASRLEGPSYEQYF. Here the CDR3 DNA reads TGTGCCAGCAGGTTAGAGGGGCCCTCCTACGAGCAGTACTTC.

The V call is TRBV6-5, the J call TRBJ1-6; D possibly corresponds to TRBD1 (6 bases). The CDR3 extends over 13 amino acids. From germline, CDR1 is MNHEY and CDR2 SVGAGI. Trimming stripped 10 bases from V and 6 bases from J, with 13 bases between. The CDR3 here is CATKKDSNSPLHF. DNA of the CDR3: TGTGCCACCAAAAAGGACAGTAATTCACCCCTCCACTTT.

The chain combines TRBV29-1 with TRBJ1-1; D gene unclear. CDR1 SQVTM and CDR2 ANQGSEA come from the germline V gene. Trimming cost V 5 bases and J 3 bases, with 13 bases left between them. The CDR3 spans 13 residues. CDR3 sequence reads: CSVTDQEDTEAFF. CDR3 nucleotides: TGCAGCGTTACAGATCAGGAGGACACTGAAGCTTTCTTT.

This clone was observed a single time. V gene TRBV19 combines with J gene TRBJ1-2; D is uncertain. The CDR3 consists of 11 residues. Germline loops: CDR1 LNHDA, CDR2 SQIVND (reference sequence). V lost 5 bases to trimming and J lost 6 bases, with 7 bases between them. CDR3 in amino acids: CASSRVDGYTF. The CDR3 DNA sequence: TGTGCCAGTAGTCGGGTGGATGGCTACACCTTC.

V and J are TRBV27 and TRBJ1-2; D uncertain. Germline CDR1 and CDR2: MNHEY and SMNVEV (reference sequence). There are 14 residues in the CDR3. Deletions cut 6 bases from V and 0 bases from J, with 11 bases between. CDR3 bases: TGTGCCAGCAGACTAGTGGGTTCTAACTATGGCTACACCTTC. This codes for CASRLVGSNYGYTF.

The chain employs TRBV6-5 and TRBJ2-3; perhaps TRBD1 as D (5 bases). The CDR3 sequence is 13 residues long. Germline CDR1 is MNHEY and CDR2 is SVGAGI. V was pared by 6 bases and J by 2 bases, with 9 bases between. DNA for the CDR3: TGTGCCAGCAGAGGGGCTGTCACAGATACGCAGTATTTT. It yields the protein CASRGAVTDTQYF.

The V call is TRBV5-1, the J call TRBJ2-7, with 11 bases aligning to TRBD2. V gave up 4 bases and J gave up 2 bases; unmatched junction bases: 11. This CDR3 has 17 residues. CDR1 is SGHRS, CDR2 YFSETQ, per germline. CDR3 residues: CASSRSGTSGGPYEQYF. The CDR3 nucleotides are TGCGCCAGCAGCCGTTCCGGGACTAGCGGCGGCCCCTACGAGCAGTACTTC.

The CDR3 reads CASSMFQNQPQHF. The CDR3, as DNA: TGTGCCAGTAGTATGTTCCAGAATCAGCCCCAGCATTTT. The genes are TRBV19 and TRBJ1-5; D is undetermined. Germline V gene lookup returns CDR1 LNHDA and CDR2 SQIVND (reference sequence). The CDR3 loop spans 13 amino acids. Trimming shortened V by 3 bases and J by 4 bases, and 7 bases separated the two germline ends.

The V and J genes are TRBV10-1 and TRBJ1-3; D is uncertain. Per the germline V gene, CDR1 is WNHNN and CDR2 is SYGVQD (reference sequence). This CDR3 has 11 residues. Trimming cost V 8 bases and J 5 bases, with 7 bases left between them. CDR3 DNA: TGCGCCAGCGTGAAGCGAAACACCATATATTTT. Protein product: CASVKRNTIYF.

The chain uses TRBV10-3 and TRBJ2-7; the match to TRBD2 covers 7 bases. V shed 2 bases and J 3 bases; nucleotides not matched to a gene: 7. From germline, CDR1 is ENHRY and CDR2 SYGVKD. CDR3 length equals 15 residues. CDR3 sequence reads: CAISELPSGYYEQYF. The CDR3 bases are TGTGCCATCAGTGAGCTTCCTAGCGGTTACTACGAGCAGTACTTC.